This T cell receptor beta chain was observed in a study of blood T cell repertoires in COVID-19. As for the study in general: COVID-19 samples collected from the United States, Italy and Spain covered acute and convalescent phases. Sources were T cells, B-cell-depleted T cells, or PBMCs; the material itself was cDNA or gDNA.

CDR1 is SGHTA and CDR2 is FQGTGA in the germline V gene. The CDR3 consists of 12 residues. With V trimmed by 4 bases and J by 6 bases, 3 bases remained unmatched. In the study's own analysis: Amplification from reference gene primers served as the basis for estimated nucleated cell counts. Assay used: immunoSEQ multiplex PCR; TCRdb lists only in-frame clones, some missing. Clone size and the V and J calls come from that table; the DNA yielded D and trimming. The top ten clones hold about 3.5% of a sample with about 240,000 clones, 70% to 75% of them seen once. The sequence derives from a woman older than 75 with acute or convalescent COVID-19. The chain employs TRBV7-3 and TRBJ2-7; 7 bases agree with TRBD1. Sequencing was performed on peripheral blood. In nucleotides, the CDR3 is TGTGCCAGCAGCTCCCCAGGGGGCGAGCAGTACTTC. It is translated as CASSSPGGEQYF.